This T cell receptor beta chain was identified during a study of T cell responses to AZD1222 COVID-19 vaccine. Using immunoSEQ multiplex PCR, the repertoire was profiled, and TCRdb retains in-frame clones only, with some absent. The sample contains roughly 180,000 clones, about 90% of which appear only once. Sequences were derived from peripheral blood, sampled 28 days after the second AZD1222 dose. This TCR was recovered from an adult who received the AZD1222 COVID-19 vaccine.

Here the CDR3 DNA reads TGTGCCAGCAGTTACGACCACAGGGTGGAAAATTCACCCCTCCACTTT. It is translated as CASSYDHRVENSPLHF. The genes are TRBV6-5 and TRBJ1-6, with D perhaps matching TRBD1 (6 bases). Germline values: CDR1 MNHEY, CDR2 SVGAGI. The CDR3 has 16 amino acids. Trimming took off 2 bases at V and 7 bases at J, with 15 bases between the two ends.